This record looks at one TCR beta chain sequence and its context. The data were taken from a study of blood T cell repertoires in COVID-19. Study-wide context: Whether acute or convalescent, the COVID-19 samples came from the United States, Italy and Spain.

The germline gives CDR1 LNHDA, CDR2 SQIVND (reference sequence). The CDR3 covers 14 residues. V lost 3 bases and J lost 4, with 12 bases in between. Libraries were prepared by immunoSEQ multiplex PCR; TCRdb keeps only in-frame clonotypes and omits some of them. This sample has under 95,000 clones, with around 90% found just once. Sequenced sample: peripheral blood. The rearrangement links TRBV19 to TRBJ1-1; D is perhaps TRBD1 (6 bases). This TCR was sampled from a human donor in a cohort sampled during active COVID-19. The CDR3 DNA sequence: TGTGCCAGTAGTATCCCAGGGGTGAGCACTGAAGCTTTCTTT. This gives the protein CASSIPGVSTEAFF. The complete variable domain, with remaining parts taken from reference TRBV19 and TRBJ1-1, reads DGGITQSPKYLFRKEGQNVTLSCEQNLNHDAMYWYRQDPGQGLRLIYYSQIVNDFQKGDIAEGYSVSREKKESFPLTVTSAQKNPTAFYLCASSIPGVSTEAFFGQGTRLTVV.